The clone carrying this T cell receptor beta chain was counted at least ten times. Its antigen is still unknown. The data were obtained in a study of regulatory T cells in long-lasting Graves disease. As to time point: newly diagnosed GD, antithyroid drugs for less than 3 months. Scientists built the TCR library using RNA that was extracted from PBMCs. Sequencing libraries for TCR beta were prepared with iRepertoire HTBI primers and Arm-PCR of CDR3 regions. One entry per CDR3 protein results from TCRdb running MiXCR on the multiplex PCR reads. Seen here are 440,000 or so distinct CDR3 sequences, about 15% observed once, and the top ten hold over 15%. General study results and limits: TCR diversity was lower in persistent than newly diagnosed Graves' disease.

A further study also used this sample, focusing on T cells in Graves' hyperthyroidism and ophthalmopathy. That source adds: Graves' hyperthyroidism showing no ophthalmopathy progression within 18 months was considered stable. When the TCR CDR3 underwent first-round RT-PCR, the HTBI primer set was used.

This receptor was obtained from a woman between 25 and 40 years old with Graves disease. The starting material was peripheral blood mononuclear cells (PBMCs), obtained at new diagnosis, from a patient treated with antithyroid drugs.

The CDR3 DNA sequence: TGCAGTGCTACCGCGGACAACCCATTCGAGCAGTACTTC. The encoded protein is CSATADNPFEQYF. The rearrangement links TRBV20-1 to TRBJ2-7; the D gene is possibly TRBD1 (5 bases). This CDR3 region has 13 residues. Germline lookup yields CDR1 DFQATT and CDR2 SNEGSKA (reference sequence). Trimming took 4 bases from V and 6 from J, leaving 16 bases between them.